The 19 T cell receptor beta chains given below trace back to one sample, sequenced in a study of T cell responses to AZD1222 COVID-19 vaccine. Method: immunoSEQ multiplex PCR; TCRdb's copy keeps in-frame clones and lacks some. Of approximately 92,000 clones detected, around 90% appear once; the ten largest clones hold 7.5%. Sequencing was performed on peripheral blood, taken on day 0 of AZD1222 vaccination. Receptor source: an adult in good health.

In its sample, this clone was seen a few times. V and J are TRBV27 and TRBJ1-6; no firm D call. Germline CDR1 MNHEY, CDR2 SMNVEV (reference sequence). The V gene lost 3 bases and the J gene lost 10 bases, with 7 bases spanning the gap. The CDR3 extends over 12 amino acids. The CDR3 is CASSFTQSPLHF. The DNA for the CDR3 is TGTGCCAGCAGTTTTACGCAATCACCCCTCCACTTT.

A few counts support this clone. The CDR3 sequence: CASSVPLVGGNSPLHF. In DNA form, the CDR3 reads TGCGCCAGCAGCGTTCCCCTTGTGGGAGGTAATTCACCCCTCCACTTT. This sequence joins TRBV5-1 and TRBJ1-6; no reliable D call. Germline V gene lookup returns CDR1 SGHRS and CDR2 YFSETQ. The CDR3 runs 16 residues. Trimming removed 4 bases from V and 6 bases from J, with 17 bases in between. Using reference TRBV5-1 and TRBJ1-6 for the parts outside the CDR3, the full variable domain is KAGVTQTPRYLIKTRGQQVTLSCSPISGHRSVSWYQQTPGQGLQFLFEYFSETQRNKGNFPGRFSGRQFSNSRSEMNVSTLELGDSALYLCASSVPLVGGNSPLHFGNGTRLTVT.

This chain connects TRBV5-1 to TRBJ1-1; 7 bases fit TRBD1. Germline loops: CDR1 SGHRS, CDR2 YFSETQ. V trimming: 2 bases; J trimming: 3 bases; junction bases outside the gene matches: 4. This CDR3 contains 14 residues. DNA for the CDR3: TGCGCCAGCAGCTTCTCAACAGGGGACACTGAAGCTTTCTTT. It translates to CASSFSTGDTEAFF.

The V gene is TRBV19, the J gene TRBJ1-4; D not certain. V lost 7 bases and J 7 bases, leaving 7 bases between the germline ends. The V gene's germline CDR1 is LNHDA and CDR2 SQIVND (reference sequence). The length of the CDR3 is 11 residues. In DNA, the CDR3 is TGTGCCAGTACCGGGATTGAAAAACTGTTTTTT. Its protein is CASTGIEKLFF.

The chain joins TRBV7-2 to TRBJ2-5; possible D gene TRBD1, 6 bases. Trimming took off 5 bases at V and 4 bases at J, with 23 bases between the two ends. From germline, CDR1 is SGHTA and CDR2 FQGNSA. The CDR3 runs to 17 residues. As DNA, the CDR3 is TGTGCCAGCAGCCGCAATACCTTTCTACAGGGCCCAGAGACCCAGTACTTC. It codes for CASSRNTFLQGPETQYF.

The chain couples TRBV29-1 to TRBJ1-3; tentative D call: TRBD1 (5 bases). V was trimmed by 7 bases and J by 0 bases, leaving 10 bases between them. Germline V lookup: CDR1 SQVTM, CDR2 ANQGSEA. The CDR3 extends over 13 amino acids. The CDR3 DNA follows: TGCAGCGCTGGGACGGCCTCTGGAAACACCATATATTTT. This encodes CSAGTASGNTIYF. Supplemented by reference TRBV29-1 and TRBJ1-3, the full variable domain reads SAVISQKPSRDICQRGTSLTIQCQVDSQVTMMFWYRQQPGQSLTLIATANQGSEATYESGFVIDKFPISRPNLTFSTLTVSNMSPEDSSIYLCSAGTASGNTIYFGEGSWLTVV.

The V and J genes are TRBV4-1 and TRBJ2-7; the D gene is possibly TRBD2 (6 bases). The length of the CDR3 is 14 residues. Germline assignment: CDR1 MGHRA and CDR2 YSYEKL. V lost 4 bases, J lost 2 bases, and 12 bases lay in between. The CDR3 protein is CASSLVPGAYEQYF. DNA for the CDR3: TGCGCCAGCAGCCTAGTACCGGGAGCCTACGAGCAGTACTTC.

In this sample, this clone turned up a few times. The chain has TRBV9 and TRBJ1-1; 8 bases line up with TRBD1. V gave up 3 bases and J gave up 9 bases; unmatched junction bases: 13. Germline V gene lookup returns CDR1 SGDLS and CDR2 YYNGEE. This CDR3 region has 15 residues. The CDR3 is CASSGPDRGGFKAFF. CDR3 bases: TGTGCCAGCAGCGGACCTGACAGGGGTGGATTCAAAGCTTTCTTT. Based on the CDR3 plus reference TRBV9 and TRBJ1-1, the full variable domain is DSGVTQTPKHLITATGQRVTLRCSPRSGDLSVYWYQQSLDQGLQFLIQYYNGEERAKGNILERFSAQQFPDLHSELNLSSLELGDSALYFCASSGPDRGGFKAFFGQGTRLTVV.

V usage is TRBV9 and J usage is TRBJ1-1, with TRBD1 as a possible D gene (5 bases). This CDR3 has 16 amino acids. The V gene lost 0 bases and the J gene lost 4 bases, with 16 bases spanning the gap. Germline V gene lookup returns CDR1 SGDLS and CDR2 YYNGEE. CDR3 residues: CASSVVPGRRVTEAFF. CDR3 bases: TGTGCCAGCAGCGTAGTGCCAGGGAGACGAGTCACTGAAGCTTTCTTT. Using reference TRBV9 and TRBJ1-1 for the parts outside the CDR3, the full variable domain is DSGVTQTPKHLITATGQRVTLRCSPRSGDLSVYWYQQSLDQGLQFLIQYYNGEERAKGNILERFSAQQFPDLHSELNLSSLELGDSALYFCASSVVPGRRVTEAFFGQGTRLTVV.

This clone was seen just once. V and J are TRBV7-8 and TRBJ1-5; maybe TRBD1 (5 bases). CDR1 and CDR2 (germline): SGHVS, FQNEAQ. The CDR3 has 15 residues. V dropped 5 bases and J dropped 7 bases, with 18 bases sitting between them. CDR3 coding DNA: TGTGCCAGCAGCCCCCGAACGGGGGTCCGACAGCCCCAGCATTTT. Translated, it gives CASSPRTGVRQPQHF. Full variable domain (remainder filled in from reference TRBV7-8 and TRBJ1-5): GAGVSQSPRYKVAKRGQDVALRCDPISGHVSLFWYQQALGQGPEFLTYFQNEAQLDKSGLPSDRFFAERPEGSVSTLKIQRTQQEDSAVYLCASSPRTGVRQPQHFGDGTRLSIL.

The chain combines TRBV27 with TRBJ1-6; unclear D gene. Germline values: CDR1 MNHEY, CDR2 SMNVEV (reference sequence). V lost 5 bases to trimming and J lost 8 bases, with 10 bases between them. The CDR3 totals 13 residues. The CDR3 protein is CASSLNMDSPLHF. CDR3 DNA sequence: TGTGCCAGCAGTCTCAACATGGATTCACCCCTCCACTTT.

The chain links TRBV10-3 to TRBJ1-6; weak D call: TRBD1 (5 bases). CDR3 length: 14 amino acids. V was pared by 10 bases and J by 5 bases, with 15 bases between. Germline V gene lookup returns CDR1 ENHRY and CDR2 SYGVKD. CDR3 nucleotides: TGTGCCACCGGAGGGACCGAGGATAATTCACCCCTCCACTTT. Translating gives CATGGTEDNSPLHF.

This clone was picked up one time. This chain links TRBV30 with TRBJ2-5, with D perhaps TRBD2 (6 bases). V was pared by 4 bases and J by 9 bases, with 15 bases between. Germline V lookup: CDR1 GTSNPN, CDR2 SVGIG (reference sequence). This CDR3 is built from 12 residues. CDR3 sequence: CAWMQGWGAQYF. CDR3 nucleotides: TGTGCCTGGATGCAGGGCTGGGGGGCCCAGTACTTC.

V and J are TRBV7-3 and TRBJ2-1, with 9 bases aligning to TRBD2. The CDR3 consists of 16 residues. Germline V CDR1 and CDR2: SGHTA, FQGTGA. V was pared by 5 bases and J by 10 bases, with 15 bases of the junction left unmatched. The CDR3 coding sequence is TGTGCCAGCAGCGCAAAAATAGCGGGGGCCCGAGAAGAGCAGTTCTTC. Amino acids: CASSAKIAGAREEQFF.

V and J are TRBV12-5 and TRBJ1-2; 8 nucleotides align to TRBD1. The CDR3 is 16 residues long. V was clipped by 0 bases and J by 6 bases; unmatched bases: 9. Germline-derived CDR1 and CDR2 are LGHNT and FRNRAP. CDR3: CASGLVFPPGGDGYTF. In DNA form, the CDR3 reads TGTGCTAGTGGTTTGGTCTTCCCCCCAGGGGGCGATGGCTACACCTTC.

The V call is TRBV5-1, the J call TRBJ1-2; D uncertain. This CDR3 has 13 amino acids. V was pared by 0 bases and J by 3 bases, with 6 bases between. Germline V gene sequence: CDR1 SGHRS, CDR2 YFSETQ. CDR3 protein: CASSLGQDYGYTF. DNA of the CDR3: TGCGCCAGCAGCTTGGGGCAAGACTATGGCTACACCTTC.

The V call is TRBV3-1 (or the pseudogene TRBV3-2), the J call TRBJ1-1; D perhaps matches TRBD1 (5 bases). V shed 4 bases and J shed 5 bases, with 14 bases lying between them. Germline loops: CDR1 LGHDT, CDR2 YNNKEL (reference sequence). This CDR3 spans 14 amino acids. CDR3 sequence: CASSLGAGGTEAFF. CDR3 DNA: TGTGCCAGCAGCCTAGGGGCAGGCGGGACTGAAGCTTTCTTT.

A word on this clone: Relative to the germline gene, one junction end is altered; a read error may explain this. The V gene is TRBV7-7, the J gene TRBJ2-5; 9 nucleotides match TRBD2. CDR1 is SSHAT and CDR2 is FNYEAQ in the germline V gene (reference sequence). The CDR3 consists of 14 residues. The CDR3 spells CASSPIAGVETQYF. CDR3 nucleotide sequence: TGTGCTAGCAGCCCAATAGCGGGAGTCGAGACCCAGTACTTC.

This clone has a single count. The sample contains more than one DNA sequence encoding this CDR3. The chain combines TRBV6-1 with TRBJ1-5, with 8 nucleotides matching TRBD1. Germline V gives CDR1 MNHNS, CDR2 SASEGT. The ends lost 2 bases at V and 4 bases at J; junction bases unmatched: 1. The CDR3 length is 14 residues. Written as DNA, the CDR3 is TGTGCCAGCAGTGAAACAGGGGGGAATCAGCCCCAGCATTTT. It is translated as CASSETGGNQPQHF.